This entry lists 3 T cell receptor beta chains sequenced from one sample in a study of T cells in narcolepsy. Sequencing was performed with immunoSEQ multiplex PCR; in TCRdb, only in-frame clones are kept and a portion is missing. The data contain about 34,000 clones, roughly 73% of them singletons. Sequencing was done on a sample of CD45RA- memory CD4+ T cells from PBMCs. These receptors all stem from a human donor with narcolepsy.

The chain has TRBV19 and TRBJ1-4; D is undetermined. The length of the CDR3 is 14 residues. Germline V gene sequence: CDR1 LNHDA, CDR2 SQIVND (reference sequence). V lost 0 bases and J 8 bases, leaving 10 bases between the germline ends. CDR3 residues: CASSIDHGGEKLFF. CDR3 coding DNA: TGTGCCAGTAGTATAGATCATGGTGGGGAAAAACTGTTTTTT.

This chain links TRBV7-2 with TRBJ2-7; D possibly corresponds to TRBD2 (5 bases). Germline V lookup: CDR1 SGHTA, CDR2 FQGNSA. The CDR3 extends over 15 amino acids. Trimming took off 1 base at V and 3 bases at J, with 13 bases between the two ends. The CDR3 loop is CASSLGLAGYYEQYF. In nucleotides, the CDR3 is TGTGCCAGCAGCTTAGGCTTGGCGGGCTACTACGAGCAGTACTTC. The full variable domain, rest sourced from reference TRBV7-2 and TRBJ2-7, is GAGVSQSPSNKVTEKGKDVELRCDPISGHTALYWYRQSLGQGLEFLIYFQGNSAPDKSGLPSDRFSAERTGGSVSTLTIQRTQQEDSAVYLCASSLGLAGYYEQYFGPGTRLTVT.

The rearrangement links TRBV19 to TRBJ2-3; the match to TRBD2 covers 7 bases. V lost 4 bases, J lost 2 bases, and 3 bases stayed unmatched. The CDR3 length is 14 residues. CDR1 LNHDA and CDR2 SQIVND come from the germline V gene (reference sequence). CDR3 sequence reads: CASSNRGDTDTQYF. The CDR3 region has the DNA TGTGCCAGTAGTAACCGGGGGGACACAGATACGCAGTATTTT.